Each of the 17 T cell receptor beta chains below was sequenced from the same sample in a study of blood T cell repertoires in COVID-19. Sequenced by immunoSEQ multiplex PCR; TCRdb stores in-frame clones only, minus some. The sample includes 220,000 or so clones, over 60% of them seen just once. The sequencing sample was made of peripheral blood. The receptors originated from an older woman with acute or convalescent COVID-19.

The chain links TRBV7-6 to TRBJ2-1; TRBD2 matches 9 bases. Germline CDR1 SGHVS, CDR2 FNYEAQ. CDR3 length: 15 residues. V was clipped by 2 bases and J by 7 bases; unmatched bases: 6. CDR3 bases: TGTGCCAGCAGCTTACTGGGACTAGCAATTAATGAGCAGTTCTTC. This codes for CASSLLGLAINEQFF. The variable domain in full, with the rest retrieved from reference TRBV7-6 and TRBJ2-1, is GAGVSQSPRYKVTKRGQDVALRCDPISGHVSLYWYRQALGQGPEFLTYFNYEAQQDKSGLPNDRFSAERPEGSISTLTIQRTEQRDSAMYRCASSLLGLAINEQFFGPGTRLTVL.

This clone was seen just once. The chain uses TRBV5-5 and TRBJ2-5, with TRBD1 matching over 9 bases. V lost 0 bases to trimming and J lost 4 bases; unmatched junction nucleotides: 4. This CDR3 contains 15 residues. Per the germline V gene, CDR1 is SGHKS and CDR2 is YYEKEE (reference sequence). CDR3 sequence (DNA): TGTGCCAGCAGCTTGGTACCGGGACAGGGAGAGACCCAGTACTTC. It translates to CASSLVPGQGETQYF.

This clone was detected many times. This rearrangement joins TRBV2 to TRBJ1-5; weak D call: TRBD1 (5 bases). Germline loops: CDR1 SNHLY, CDR2 FYNNEI. Trimming took off 7 bases at V and 0 bases at J, with 7 bases between the two ends. This CDR3 is built from 13 residues. CDR3 bases: TGTGCCAGCACCGACAGTAGCAATCAGCCCCAGCATTTT. The encoded protein is CASTDSSNQPQHF. The whole variable domain, remainder taken from reference TRBV2 and TRBJ1-5, is EPEVTQTPSHQVTQMGQEVILRCVPISNHLYFYWYRQILGQKVEFLVSFYNNEISEKSEIFDDQFSVERPDGSNFTLKIRSTKLEDSAMYFCASTDSSNQPQHFGDGTRLSIL.

This clone was seen more than once but under ten times. V usage is TRBV2 and J usage is TRBJ2-1; 9 positions agree with TRBD2. Germline V gene lookup returns CDR1 SNHLY and CDR2 FYNNEI. J gave up 1 base and V 8 bases, and 3 bases lay outside the gene matches. This CDR3 region has 14 residues. This CDR3 reads CASAGLASYNEQFF. The CDR3, as DNA: TGTGCCAGCGCGGGACTAGCTTCCTACAATGAGCAGTTCTTC.

The chain couples TRBV19 to TRBJ1-5; D possibly corresponds to TRBD1 (5 bases). CDR1 is LNHDA and CDR2 is SQIVND in the germline V gene (reference sequence). The CDR3 has 16 residues. V dropped 0 bases and J dropped 5 bases, with 14 bases sitting between them. The CDR3 loop reads CASSIDDSTAYQPQHF. The CDR3 DNA sequence: TGTGCCAGTAGTATAGATGATTCGACAGCTTATCAGCCCCAGCATTTT. The entire variable domain, with the rest obtained from reference TRBV19 and TRBJ1-5, is as follows: DGGITQSPKYLFRKEGQNVTLSCEQNLNHDAMYWYRQDPGQGLRLIYYSQIVNDFQKGDIAEGYSVSREKKESFPLTVTSAQKNPTAFYLCASSIDDSTAYQPQHFGDGTRLSIL.

The rearrangement uses TRBV10-1 and TRBJ2-7; TRBD2 aligns across 11 bases. Looked up from germline, CDR1 is WNHNN and CDR2 is SYGVQD (reference sequence). V shed 0 bases and J 2 bases; nucleotides not matched to a gene: 3. The CDR3 is 16 amino acids. The CDR3 DNA sequence: TGCGCCAGCAGTGAGTCTAGCGGGAGGGCCGCCTACGAGCAGTACTTC. This codes for CASSESSGRAAYEQYF.

This chain connects TRBV19 to TRBJ2-3, with a weak D call TRBD2 (7 bases). Germline V gene data show CDR1 as LNHDA and CDR2 as SQIVND (reference sequence). Between the trimmed V and J ends, which lost 4 bases and 13 bases, there was a span of 21 bases. This CDR3 is built from 14 residues. The CDR3 sequence: CASSSRRGARGEYF. In DNA, the CDR3 is TGTGCCAGTAGTAGCCGACGGGGGGCGAGGGGTGAGTATTTT.

The rearrangement links TRBV4-1 to TRBJ2-7, with D hard to call. Germline V gives CDR1 MGHRA, CDR2 YSYEKL. The germline V and J ends were trimmed by 0 bases and 1 base, with 19 bases remaining between them. The CDR3 loop spans 18 amino acids. The CDR3 coding sequence is TGCGCCAGCAGCCAAGATACAAGCGCTTACGGCTTTTCCTACGAGCAGTACTTC. Protein sequence: CASSQDTSAYGFSYEQYF.

This clone showed up just a few times. V is TRBV10-1 and J is TRBJ1-1; 7 nucleotides align to TRBD1. The germline V gene encodes CDR1 WNHNN and CDR2 SYGVQD (reference sequence). V gave up 3 bases and J gave up 8 bases; unmatched junction bases: 3. CDR3 size: 12 residues. This CDR3 is CASSEGTAEAFF. CDR3 DNA sequence: TGCGCCAGCAGTGAAGGGACAGCCGAAGCTTTCTTT.

A few counts support this clone. The V and J genes are TRBV5-6 and TRBJ1-2, with a tentative D call TRBD1 (6 bases). The CDR3 length is 14 residues. Germline lookup yields CDR1 SGHDT and CDR2 YYEEEE. V was pared by 5 bases and J by 7 bases, with 18 bases between. The chain's CDR3 is CASRYRTVGGGYTF. CDR3 in DNA: TGTGCCAGCAGATATCGGACAGTAGGTGGTGGCTACACCTTC. Using reference TRBV5-6 and TRBJ1-2 for the parts outside the CDR3, the full variable domain is DAGVTQSPTHLIKTRGQQVTLRCSPKSGHDTVSWYQQALGQGPQFIFQYYEEEERQRGNFPDRFSGHQFPNYSSELNVNALLLGDSALYLCASRYRTVGGGYTFGSGTRLTVV.

The chain employs TRBV7-9 and TRBJ2-6; 9 bases line up with TRBD1. CDR1 and CDR2 (germline): SEHNR, FQNEAQ (reference sequence). The CDR3 has 19 amino acids. V shed 5 bases and J 1 base; nucleotides not matched to a gene: 12. Here the CDR3 reads CASSPVLGQGQSGANVLTF. As DNA, the CDR3 is TGTGCCAGCAGCCCAGTGTTGGGACAGGGACAATCTGGGGCCAACGTCCTGACTTTC. The full variable domain, its missing parts supplied by reference TRBV7-9 and TRBJ2-6, is DTGVSQNPRHKITKRGQNVTFRCDPISEHNRLYWYRQTLGQGPEFLTYFQNEAQLEKSRLLSDRFSAERPKGSFSTLEIQRTEQGDSAMYLCASSPVLGQGQSGANVLTFGAGSRLTVL.

The chain combines TRBV27 with TRBJ2-5, with TRBD1 matching over 10 bases. Germline V gene data show CDR1 as MNHEY and CDR2 as SMNVEV (reference sequence). J gave up 2 bases and V 6 bases, and 3 bases lay outside the gene matches. CDR3 length: 14 amino acids. CDR3 in amino acids: CASRRDRGQETQYF. In DNA, the CDR3 is TGTGCCAGCAGACGGGACAGGGGTCAAGAGACCCAGTACTTC.

This clone was picked up one time. The V and J genes are TRBV5-4 and TRBJ2-3; 9 bases are a match to TRBD1. J was trimmed by 4 bases and V by 4 bases; bases with no gene match: 7. The CDR3 has 15 residues. Germline CDR1 SGHNT, CDR2 YYREEE (reference sequence). The CDR3 DNA is TGTGCCAGCAGCCCGAGGACAGGGGAGGCAGATACGCAGTATTTT. It yields the protein CASSPRTGEADTQYF.

The chain uses TRBV27 and TRBJ2-2; perhaps TRBD2 as D (6 bases). V was pared by 2 bases and J by 9 bases, with 10 bases between. Germline lookup yields CDR1 MNHEY and CDR2 SMNVEV (reference sequence). The CDR3 spans 13 residues. CDR3 amino acids: CASSLPGDRELFF. The CDR3, as DNA: TGTGCCAGCAGTTTACCGGGGGACCGGGAGCTGTTTTTT.

This clone was counted once. The rearrangement joins TRBV4-1 to TRBJ2-1; tentative D call: TRBD2 (6 bases). V lost 0 bases and J lost 0, with 12 bases in between. Germline V gives CDR1 MGHRA, CDR2 YSYEKL. The CDR3 contains 17 residues. CDR3 loop: CASSQDWRGSSYNEQFF. CDR3 sequence (DNA): TGCGCCAGCAGCCAAGATTGGCGGGGAAGCTCCTACAATGAGCAGTTCTTC.

The chain employs TRBV19 and TRBJ1-4; 8 bases fit TRBD1. J lost 8 bases, V lost 7 bases, and 9 bases had no gene match. CDR1 is LNHDA and CDR2 is SQIVND in the germline V gene (reference sequence). This CDR3 region has 14 residues. The CDR3 DNA is TGTGCCAGTACCCCGGACAGGGTGAGCGAAAAACTGTTTTTT. This sequence encodes CASTPDRVSEKLFF.

This chain links TRBV30 with TRBJ1-3; D gene ambiguous. From germline, CDR1 is GTSNPN and CDR2 SVGIG (reference sequence). The V and J ends lost 5 bases and 3 bases respectively, with 17 bases between them. This CDR3 is built from 15 residues. CDR3 nucleotides: TGTGCCTGGGGTCCCCTTTTGAGCGGTGGAAACACCATATATTTT. Translated: CAWGPLLSGGNTIYF.